Listed below are T cell receptor beta chains from one sample, sequenced in a study of blood T cell repertoires in COVID-19. The assay was immunoSEQ multiplex PCR, and TCRdb's table has in-frame clones only and misses some. The table lists about 300,000 clones, 87% of them singletons. The sample was peripheral blood. These receptors all stem from a young man with active or convalescent COVID-19. CDR3s include the opening cysteine and the closing phenylalanine or tryptophan.

V	length	J	CDR3
TRBV6-5	13	TRBJ1-6	CASSFRRVSPLHF
TRBV18	13	TRBJ1-1	CASSPAGKTEAFF
TRBV5-8	16	TRBJ1-3	CASSRGTVVSGNTIYF
TRBV3-1/TRBV3-2	14	TRBJ2-3	CASSQLTGTDTQYF
TRBV5-6	13	TRBJ1-2	CASSTQGADGYTF
TRBV18	15	TRBJ2-7	CASSPDRVSSHEQYF
TRBV6-5	15	TRBJ2-7	CASSLAGVSSYEQYF
TRBV27	15	TRBJ2-1	CASKGEKAPYNEQFF
TRBV6-5	13	TRBJ1-1	CASRDRGGSRAFF
TRBV19	13	TRBJ2-1	CASKIGGINEQFF
TRBV6-5	13	TRBJ2-1	CASGGVSYNEQFF
TRBV5-4	16	TRBJ2-7	CASSSGLAGGSYEQYF
TRBV19	14	TRBJ2-7	CASSIDPRGGEQYF
TRBV4-1	16	TRBJ2-2	CASSPRVRTNTGELFF
TRBV4-3	13	TRBJ2-7	CASSNSVTYEQYF
TRBV4-3	17	TRBJ2-1	CASSQTPGTGYDNEQFF
TRBV5-1	14	TRBJ1-3	CASSSWGPGNTIYF
TRBV7-9	14	TRBJ2-7	CASSPQGHTYEQYF
TRBV11-2	13	TRBJ2-2	CASSLVVSGELFF
TRBV7-9	16	TRBJ2-2	CASSLVSGLGAGELFF
TRBV27	13	TRBJ2-4	CASSPGAKNIQYF
TRBV6-2/TRBV6-3	15	TRBJ1-6	CASSKDDRGYSPLHF
TRBV7-8	19	TRBJ2-2	CASSLWTELTQANTGELFF
TRBV5-1	17	TRBJ2-7	CASSLGLGGLPLYEQYF
TRBV19	17	TRBJ1-4	CASSPSASGPVNEKLFF
TRBV6-6	14	TRBJ2-3	CASSWDRDSDTQYF
TRBV2	15	TRBJ1-4	CASSAGVGTNEKLFF
TRBV7-9	14	TRBJ2-7	CASTSGTSSYEQYF
TRBV19	12	TRBJ2-7	CATTAGPYEQYF
TRBV18	15	TRBJ1-6	CASSGLDNLHSPLHF
TRBV20-1	14	TRBJ2-3	CSASSGVRTDTQYF
TRBV7-6	15	TRBJ1-1	CASSRDSGKYGEAFF
TRBV18	13	TRBJ2-1	CASSQETVDEQFF
TRBV18	16	TRBJ2-7	CASSRIRDRSTYEQYF
TRBV12-3/TRBV12-4	13	TRBJ2-1	CASSFVSQNEQFF
TRBV9	16	TRBJ2-7	CASSLAGTSGAYEQYF
TRBV9	15	TRBJ1-4	CASSTRTGVNEKLFF
TRBV6-1	15	TRBJ2-1	CASSDPGLAYNEQFF
TRBV9	15	TRBJ1-4	CASSETGGRNEKLFF
TRBV11-1	14	TRBJ2-7	CASSPLLEAHEQYF
TRBV7-9	12	TRBJ2-5	CASTLLFETQYF